One and the same sample provided the 14 T cell receptor beta chains below, sequenced in a study of tumor and adjacent non-tumor tissue in lung cancer. RNA was extracted from bulk tissue without any cell sorting. Distant lung tissue was collected more than 3 cm away from the tumor edge. The library came from three nested PCR rounds adapted from ARM-PCR protocols. TCRdb called the multiplex PCR reads again in MiXCR, with one record for every CDR3 protein. The table shows 81,000 or so distinct CDR3 sequences, with 65% to 85% occurring only once. Sequencing used distant non-tumor lung tissue. The origin of the receptors is a man between 60 and 75 years old with non-small cell lung cancer.

With regard to this clonotype: A read error may be the cause here, since a much bigger clone is one base away. This chain uses TRBV6-2 or TRBV6-3 with TRBJ2-7, with TRBD2 matching over 11 bases. The CDR3 is 19 residues long. Germline V gene sequence: CDR1 MNHEY, CDR2 SVGEGT. V lost 0 bases to trimming and J lost 3 bases; unmatched junction nucleotides: 13. The CDR3: CASSYSLSMTSGKNYEQYF. As DNA, the CDR3 is TGTGCCAGCAGTTACTCCCTTAGTATGACTAGCGGGAAGAACTACGAGCAGTACTTC.

This clonotype was seen a single time. This chain uses TRBV4-2 with TRBJ1-1; 9 bases align to TRBD1. The length of the CDR3 is 15 residues. Trimming took 1 base from V and 1 from J; bases not matched to a gene: 1. CDR1 LGHNA and CDR2 YNFKEQ come from the germline V gene. CDR3 nucleotides: TGTGCCAGCAGCCAAGGGGGACAGGGGAACACTGAAGCTTTCTTT. It encodes CASSQGGQGNTEAFF.

The V and J genes are TRBV6-2 or TRBV6-3 and TRBJ2-3; D call uncertain. Germline assignment: CDR1 MNHEY and CDR2 SVGEGT. CDR3 length equals 17 residues. CDR3: CTIGEGRPNPEADTQYF. DNA of the CDR3: TGTACCATCGGAGAAGGGCGCCCGAATCCAGAAGCAGATACGCAGTATTTT.

The V and J genes are TRBV20-1 and TRBJ2-7, with D perhaps matching TRBD2 (6 bases). Trimming removed 1 base at V and 2 bases at J, with 9 bases between. The CDR3 is 13 amino acids. Germline assignment: CDR1 DFQATT and CDR2 SNEGSKA (reference sequence). CDR3 nucleotides: TGCAGTGCTAGAGTTAGCGGCACCTACGAGCAGTACTTC. The encoded protein is CSARVSGTYEQYF.

This chain connects TRBV4-3 to TRBJ1-3; D is ambiguous. V gave up 5 bases and J gave up 0 bases, with 14 bases separating them. This CDR3 has 16 residues. Germline V gene lookup returns CDR1 LGHNA and CDR2 YSLEER. The CDR3 is CASSDWTHGSGNTIYF. The CDR3 DNA follows: TGCGCCAGCAGCGACTGGACGCATGGCTCTGGAAACACCATATATTTT.

The chain couples TRBV11-3 to TRBJ2-2; D not certain. Trimming took 3 bases from V and 6 from J, leaving 14 bases between them. This CDR3 contains 15 residues. In germline, CDR1 is SGHNT, CDR2 YENEEA. The CDR3 nucleotides read TGTGCCAGCAGCTTGGGCATAGTCCCTTCCGGGGAGCTGTTTTTT. Its protein is CASSLGIVPSGELFF.

The chain carries TRBV11-2 and TRBJ1-6; D is possibly TRBD1 (5 bases). V shed 3 bases and J shed 4 bases, with 7 bases lying between them. This CDR3 has 14 amino acids. In germline, CDR1 is SGHAT, CDR2 FQNNGV. DNA of the CDR3: TGTGCCAGCAGCTTTCAGGGTTATAATTCACCCCTCCACTTT. Amino acids: CASSFQGYNSPLHF. Drawing the rest from reference TRBV11-2 and TRBJ1-6, the complete variable domain is EAGVAQSPRYKIIEKRQSVAFWCNPISGHATLYWYQQILGQGPKLLIQFQNNGVVDDSQLPKDRFSAERLKGVDSTLKIQPAKLEDSAVYLCASSFQGYNSPLHFGNGTRLTVT.

As concerns this clonotype: Because the CDR3 is missing its conserved closing phenylalanine or tryptophan, this is likely a read error. Because the CDR3's place on the DNA is in doubt, the DNA is left out and the CDR3 is given as listed by TCRdb. This sequence joins TRBV20-1 and TRBJ1-2; the table's D call, TRBD1, has no DNA check behind it. The CDR3 spans 13 amino acids, including both terminal residues. Germline assignment: CDR1 DFQATT and CDR2 SNEGSKA (reference sequence). The CDR3 protein is CSARDQGAGGFTL.

A few counts support this clonotype. A much larger clone lies a single base off, so this may be a read error. The rearrangement links TRBV12-3 or TRBV12-4 to TRBJ1-5, with D possibly matching TRBD1 (5 bases). V lost 6 bases, J lost 11 bases, and 11 bases lay in between. The CDR3 sequence is 11 residues long. CDR3 bases: TGTGCCAGCAGCCCGGGGGGGGCCCAGCATTTT. Translating it yields CASSPGGAQHF.

This clonotype has a handful of counts. A clone one base away is much larger, so this may be a read error. This chain joins TRBV6-1 and TRBJ2-1, with D unclear. This CDR3 has 12 amino acids. V was pared by 5 bases and J by 4 bases, with 6 bases between. Germline V lookup: CDR1 MNHNS, CDR2 SASEGT. The CDR3 DNA is TGTGCCAGCAGTACCAGATACAATGAGCAGTTCTTC. Protein sequence: CASSTRYNEQFF.

As to this clonotype: A read error may account for a junction end that differs from germline. This rearrangement joins TRBV5-1 to TRBJ2-5; D is uncertain. CDR3 length: 14 amino acids. Looked up from germline, CDR1 is SGHRS and CDR2 is YFSETQ. DNA of the CDR3: TGCGTCAGCAGCTTAGTGCCAGATGTGGAGACCCAGTACTTC. This codes for CVSSLVPDVETQYF.

The CDR3 DNA is TGTGCCAGCAGCCAAGGAGATCTAACGGGATGGGGTAGGGAGCAGTACTTC. The encoded protein is CASSQGDLTGWGREQYF. The rearrangement uses TRBV4-2 and TRBJ2-7; D is possibly TRBD2 (5 bases). The V end was cut by 1 base, the J end by 7 bases, with 23 bases between. The length of the CDR3 is 17 residues. The germline CDR1 and CDR2 sequences are LGHNA and YNFKEQ.

Note on this clonotype: In this CDR3 the conserved last residue, phenylalanine or tryptophan, is missing, so a read error is likely. This chain links TRBV11-2 with TRBJ2-5; a weak D match, TRBD2 (7 bases). Per germline, CDR1 SGHAT and CDR2 FQNNGV. The CDR3 covers 16 residues. The CDR3 loop is CVSSSTMGGPKKTQYL. CDR3 in DNA: TGTGTCAGCAGCTCCACAATGGGGGGGCCAAAGAAGACCCAGTACCTT.

To note about this clonotype: Sequence at one end of the junction differs from germline and may be a read error. CDR3 bases: TGTGCCAACAGTTTAATGGGACAGGGTGCTTCACTCCTCCACTTT. Its protein is CANSLMGQGASLLHF. J is TRBJ1-6 and V is TRBV28; TRBD1 matches at 9 bases. Germline V CDR1 and CDR2: MDHEN, SYDVKM. The CDR3 spans 15 residues. The full variable domain, in which reference TRBV28 and TRBJ1-6 provide the parts outside the CDR3, is DVKVTQSSRYLVKRTGEKVFLECVQDMDHENMFWYRQDPGLGLRLIYFSYDVKMKEKGDIPEGYSVSREKKERFSLILESASTNQTSMYLCANSLMGQGASLLHFGNGTRLTVT.